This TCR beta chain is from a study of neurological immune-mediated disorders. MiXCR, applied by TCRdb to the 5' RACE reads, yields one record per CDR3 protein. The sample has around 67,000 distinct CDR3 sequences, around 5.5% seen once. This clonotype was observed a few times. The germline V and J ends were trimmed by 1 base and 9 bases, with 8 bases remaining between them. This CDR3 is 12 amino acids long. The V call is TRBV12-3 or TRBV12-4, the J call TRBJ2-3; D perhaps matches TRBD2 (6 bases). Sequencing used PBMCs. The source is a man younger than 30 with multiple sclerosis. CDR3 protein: CASSLEGGTQYF. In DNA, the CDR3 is TGTGCCAGCAGTTTAGAGGGAGGCACGCAGTATTTT.